This T cell receptor (beta chain) was identified during a study of T-cell memory formation after mild COVID-19. Findings and limits, study-wide: CM and EM subsets held most contracting CD4+ clones; EMRA held CD8+ ones. A subset of responding clones appeared in pre-infection memory, suggesting cross-reactive memory joined.

This clonotype was seen more than once but under ten times. Its antigen is unknown. The CDR3 spans 9 residues. TCRdb independently ran MiXCR on the 5' RACE reads; one entry per CDR3 protein. The sample shows some 210,000 distinct CDR3 sequences, 15% to 20% of them seen only once. The TCR originated in an adult woman who had mild COVID-19 (a few samples of this study predate the infection). Cell type and time point are not known. The gene calls are TRBV21-1 and TRBJ2-7; TRBD1 is taken as the D call from the table, unchecked against the DNA. TRBV21-1 is given as a pseudogene. Sequences were obtained from PBMCs or a T cell subset sorted from them (not recorded which). CDR3 nucleotides: TGTGCCAGCAGCAAAGGAGGGGTTTTC. This gives the protein CASSKGGVF.